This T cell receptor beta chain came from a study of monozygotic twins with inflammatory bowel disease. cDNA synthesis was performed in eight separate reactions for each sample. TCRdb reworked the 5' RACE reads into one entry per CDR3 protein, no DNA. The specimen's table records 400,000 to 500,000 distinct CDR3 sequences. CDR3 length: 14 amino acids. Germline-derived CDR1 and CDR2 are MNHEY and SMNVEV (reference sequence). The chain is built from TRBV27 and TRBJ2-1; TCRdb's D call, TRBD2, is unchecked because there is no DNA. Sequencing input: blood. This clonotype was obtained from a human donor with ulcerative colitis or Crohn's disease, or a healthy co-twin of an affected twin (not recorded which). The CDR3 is CASSLGGPNNEQFF.